These 10 T cell receptor beta chains were all obtained from the same sample, sequenced in a study of graft-versus-host responses after intestinal transplantation. Measured with immunoSEQ multiplex PCR; TCRdb has only the in-frame clones, and not every one. The sample consists of around 92,000 clones, about 83% of them appearing once. The sequencing here drew on PBMCs, taken 255 days after intestinal transplant. Receptors originate from a human patient who received an intestinal transplant, so some T cells may come from the graft donor.

The chain's CDR3 is CASSPNGGPNTEAFF. The CDR3 DNA is TGTGCCAGCAGTCCCAATGGAGGACCGAACACTGAAGCTTTCTTT. This sequence joins TRBV27 and TRBJ1-1; no reliable D call. V dropped 5 bases and J dropped 1 base, with 14 bases sitting between them. The CDR3 covers 15 residues. Germline V lookup: CDR1 MNHEY, CDR2 SMNVEV (reference sequence).

This chain joins TRBV7-3 and TRBJ2-1; D call uncertain. Germline CDR1 and CDR2: SGHTA and FQGTGA. Deletions cut 4 bases from V and 0 bases from J, with 4 bases between. The CDR3 loop spans 13 amino acids. The CDR3 region is CASSSASYNEQFF. The CDR3 DNA reads TGTGCCAGCAGCTCCGCCTCCTACAATGAGCAGTTCTTC.

This clone was seen more than once but under ten times. The V call is TRBV28, the J call TRBJ1-2; 11 positions agree with TRBD1. The CDR3 covers 18 residues. The V gene end was trimmed by 4 bases and the J gene end by 0 bases; junction bases not matched to a gene: 10. Germline V gene sequence: CDR1 MDHEN, CDR2 SYDVKM. The CDR3 nucleotides are TGTGCCAGCAGTTACGGGACAGGGGGAACCTTATCTAACTATGGCTACACCTTC. Its protein is CASSYGTGGTLSNYGYTF.

The chain recombines TRBV7-8 with TRBJ1-4; D gene uncertain. V lost 6 bases and J lost 0, with 17 bases in between. The CDR3 extends over 17 amino acids. CDR1 and CDR2 from the germline V gene are SGHVS and FQNEAQ. In DNA form, the CDR3 reads TGTGCCAGCAGTCGGAGATTAGCTTCCGCAACTAATGAAAAACTGTTTTTT. Amino acids: CASSRRLASATNEKLFF. Full variable domain (remainder filled in from reference TRBV7-8 and TRBJ1-4): GAGVSQSPRYKVAKRGQDVALRCDPISGHVSLFWYQQALGQGPEFLTYFQNEAQLDKSGLPSDRFFAERPEGSVSTLKIQRTQQEDSAVYLCASSRRLASATNEKLFFGSGTQLSVL.

J is TRBJ2-2 and V is TRBV11-2; 8 nucleotides line up with TRBD1. Per germline, CDR1 SGHAT and CDR2 FQNNGV. The CDR3 length is 18 residues. Unmatched junction bases numbered 19, after V lost 5 bases and J lost 8 bases. The CDR3 bases are TGTGCCAGCAGCCTTAGTCCCCGACGACAGGGGAATACTGGGGAGCTGTTTTTT. Its translation: CASSLSPRRQGNTGELFF.

A single count supports this clone. V is TRBV10-2 and J is TRBJ2-1; D may match TRBD1 or TRBD2 (5 bases each). V lost 4 bases to trimming and J lost 8 bases, with 6 bases between them. This CDR3 is built from 11 residues. Germline V gene lookup returns CDR1 WSHSY and CDR2 SAAADI. CDR3 coding DNA: TGCGCCAGCAGTGGGGGGTATGAGCAGTTCTTC. It yields the protein CASSGGYEQFF.

The genes are TRBV6-5 and TRBJ2-3, with 10 bases lining up with TRBD2. The CDR3 contains 15 residues. Unmatched junction bases numbered 10, after V lost 6 bases and J lost 7 bases. Germline V gene lookup returns CDR1 MNHEY and CDR2 SVGAGI. The CDR3 here is CASSRLSGRKNTQYF. CDR3 DNA: TGTGCCAGCAGCCGACTTAGCGGGAGGAAAAATACGCAGTATTTT.

This chain uses TRBV4-1 with TRBJ1-5; unclear D gene. The CDR3 spans 16 residues. Looked up from germline, CDR1 is MGHRA and CDR2 is YSYEKL. V was trimmed by 0 bases and J by 3 bases, leaving 12 bases between them. The CDR3: CASSQDSASYNQPQHF. Here the CDR3 DNA reads TGCGCCAGCAGCCAAGATTCGGCCAGCTACAATCAGCCCCAGCATTTT.

V is TRBV28 and J is TRBJ2-2; D remains ambiguous. Between the trimmed V and J ends, which lost 1 base and 8 bases, there was a span of 5 bases. The CDR3 is made up of 12 amino acids. Germline V gene sequence: CDR1 MDHEN, CDR2 SYDVKM. The CDR3 coding sequence is TGTGCCAGCAGTTTATTCCCGGGGGAGCTGTTTTTT. Translated, it gives CASSLFPGELFF.

The chain is built from TRBV28 and TRBJ1-2; tentative D call: TRBD1 (5 bases). The ends were cut back, 7 bases at V and 1 base at J, with 16 bases in the middle. From germline, CDR1 is MDHEN and CDR2 SYDVKM. This CDR3 has 15 residues. Here the CDR3 DNA reads TGTGCCAGCACTATCTTCCTGGGGGGTAACTATGGCTACACCTTC. This translates into CASTIFLGGNYGYTF.